This T cell receptor (beta chain) is from a study of control samples from healthy donors and cancer patients. Assay used: immunoSEQ multiplex PCR; TCRdb lists only in-frame clones, some missing. The sample lists 90,000 to 110,000 clones, 90% occurring once. The ends were cut back, 3 bases at V and 3 bases at J, with 5 bases in the middle. This CDR3 is built from 12 residues. CDR1 LNHDA and CDR2 SQIVND come from the germline V gene (reference sequence). This TCR came from a human donor in good health. The donor label of this sample is uncertain. The gene calls are TRBV19 and TRBJ1-1; no reliable D call. Sequencing was done on a sample of blood. The CDR3 sequence: CASSMSHTEAFF. The CDR3 DNA reads TGTGCCAGTAGTATGTCCCACACTGAAGCTTTCTTT.